This T cell receptor beta chain appears in the sequencing data of a study of blood T cell repertoires in COVID-19. Turning to the study itself: The samples span acute and convalescent COVID-19 from the United States, Italy and Spain. The analysed material was cDNA or gDNA that came from T cells, B-cell-depleted T cells, or PBMCs.

As originally analysed: Estimation of nucleated cell counts relied on the amplification of reference gene primers. Assay: immunoSEQ multiplex PCR; the TCRdb copy retains only in-frame clones and omits some. The DNA gave D and trimming, while V, J and clone size come from that table. Seen here are 250,000 to 300,000 clones, 89% observed once, and the top ten hold roughly an eighth. The CDR3 is 15 residues long. CDR1 is SGHAT and CDR2 is FQNNGV in the germline V gene. Losses at the gene ends were 1 base for V and 8 bases for J; bases not matched to a gene: 6. Sequences were obtained from peripheral blood. This clonotype was obtained from a woman aged 60 to 75 with acute or convalescent COVID-19. The V gene is TRBV11-2, the J gene TRBJ2-1, with 9 bases fitting TRBD2. CDR3 in DNA: TGTGCCAGCAGCTTAGTTGCGGGGGGGCCCCATGAGCAGTTCTTC. Its protein is CASSLVAGGPHEQFF.